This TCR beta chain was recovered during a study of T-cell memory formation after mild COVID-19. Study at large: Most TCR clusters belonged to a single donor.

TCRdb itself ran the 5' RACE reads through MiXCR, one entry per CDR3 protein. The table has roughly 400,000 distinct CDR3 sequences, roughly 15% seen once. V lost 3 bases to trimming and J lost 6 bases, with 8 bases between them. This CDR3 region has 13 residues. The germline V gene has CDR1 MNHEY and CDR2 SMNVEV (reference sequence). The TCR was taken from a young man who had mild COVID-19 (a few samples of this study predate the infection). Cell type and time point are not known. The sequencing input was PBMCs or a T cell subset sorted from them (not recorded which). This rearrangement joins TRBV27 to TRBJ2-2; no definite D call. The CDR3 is CASSFSRPGELFF. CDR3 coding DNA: TGTGCCAGCAGTTTTTCCAGGCCCGGGGAGCTGTTTTTT.